This T cell receptor beta chain was sequenced for a study of CD4 T cell repertoires and nickel (TCRdb year 2020). The germline V gene provides CDR1 SGHAT and CDR2 FQNNGV. At the junction V is shortened by 2 bases and J by 5 bases, with 18 bases in between. The CDR3, cysteine through phenylalanine, is 16 amino acids long. The read is trimmed to its CDR3 DNA, 48 bases read in frame from base 1. About this clonotype: Its target antigen remains unknown. The sample holds no much larger clone one base away, and base qualities are not on file.

The library was generated by RT-PCR. Sequencing was carried out with an Illumina MiSeq. TCRdb cleaned the public reads at Q25 with fastp, built clones with MiXCR and kept in-frame beta chains. CDR3 protein duplicates are merged, each entry listing the most common genes and DNA. For this sample there are under 300 distinct CDR3 sequences; less than 85% appear just once. 13% of the sample lies in the top ten. This chain is built from TRBV11-2 and TRBJ2-5, with no confident D gene call. The receptor was derived from a human donor in a nickel allergy study, with or without nickel allergy (not recorded which). It is not recorded whether this sample comes from one donor or several. Sequenced: CD4+ T cells from blood, not recorded whether cultured. The CDR3 loop reads CASSLSISASGETQYF. The base sequence is TGTGCCAGCAGCTTAAGTATCTCGGCAAGTGGGGAGACCCAGTACTTC.